What follows describes a single TCR beta chain. This sample was included in a study of blood T cell repertoires in COVID-19. At the level of the study: From T cells, B-cell-depleted T cells, or PBMCs came the material, which was cDNA or gDNA.

Recovery among Cohort 3 donors was established by two negative PCRs, clearance, or symptom resolution. Original data processing: Reference gene primer amplification in the assay estimated nucleated cell counts. Sequencing used immunoSEQ multiplex PCR; TCRdb keeps in-frame clones, though not all of them. The DNA gave D and trimming, while V, J and clone size come from that table. The repertoire consists of roughly 150,000 clones, with approximately 80% occurring once and the leading ten covering around 6%. The ends were cut back, 4 bases at V and 12 bases at J, with 13 bases in the middle. In germline, CDR1 is SNHLY, CDR2 FYNNEI. This CDR3 has 12 residues.

The chain recombines TRBV2 with TRBJ2-1; the D gene is possibly TRBD1 (6 bases). This TCR came from a man in his forties or fifties who had recovered from COVID-19. What was sequenced was PBMCs or T cells enriched from blood (not recorded which). CDR3 sequence (DNA): TGTGCCAGCAGTGTTGGGGGCTTGGGGCAGTTCTTC. Translation gives CASSVGGLGQFF. The full variable domain, rest sourced from reference TRBV2 and TRBJ2-1, is EPEVTQTPSHQVTQMGQEVILRCVPISNHLYFYWYRQILGQKVEFLVSFYNNEISEKSEIFDDQFSVERPDGSNFTLKIRSTKLEDSAMYFCASSVGGLGQFFGPGTRLTVL.